Listed here is a single T cell receptor (beta chain). The record originates from a study of blood T cell repertoires in COVID-19. Looked up from germline, CDR1 is MDHEN and CDR2 is SYDVKM. This CDR3 is 15 amino acids long. V was trimmed by 2 bases and J by 4 bases, leaving 15 bases between them. Produced via immunoSEQ multiplex PCR; TCRdb's table is partial and in-frame only. The table records some 360,000 clones, roughly 90% of them present only once. The clonotype comes from a woman aged 55-70 years with COVID-19, enrolled during active disease. Sequenced input: peripheral blood. This chain joins TRBV28 and TRBJ2-7; a possible D gene is TRBD1 (6 bases). For the CDR3, the DNA is TGTGCCAGCAGTTTAAAGCTGACAGGTCCGTACGAGCAGTACTTC. It specifies CASSLKLTGPYEQYF.